The T cell receptor (beta chain) described here comes from a study of CD8+CD57+ T cells in acquired aplastic anemia. Study background: Sorted CD4+ and CD8+ cells yielded 3 to 3.5 ug of DNA on average. Read counts for CD4+ cells (from healthy donors) averaged about 10.8 million.

The template for TCR beta VDJ and CDR3 sequence profiling was genomic DNA. TCRdb ran MiXCR on the reads and lists one entry per CDR3 protein. The table shows about 190,000 distinct CDR3 sequences, with about 53% occurring only once. Many counts were recorded for this clonotype. The antigen remains unidentified. General study results and limits: Patients were compared with controls for CD8+ Simpson's diversity, and no significant difference emerged. Overlap between patients and controls comprised twenty-nine CD8+ CDR3 sequences.

Sequenced material: sorted CD4+, CD8+, or CD8+CD57+ T cells (not recorded which) from PBMCs. The clonotype originates from a human donor in good health, serving as a control.

CDR3 residues: CSVGQGINQPQHF. CDR3 nucleotides: TGCAGCGTTGGACAGGGGATCAATCAGCCCCAGCATTTT. The J gene is TRBJ1-5, the V gene TRBV29-1; the match to TRBD1 covers 8 bases. The germline V gene encodes CDR1 SQVTM and CDR2 ANQGSEA. V gave up 4 bases and J gave up 3 bases; unmatched junction bases: 2. The length of the CDR3 is 13 residues. Supplemented by reference TRBV29-1 and TRBJ1-5, the full variable domain reads SAVISQKPSRDICQRGTSLTIQCQVDSQVTMMFWYRQQPGQSLTLIATANQGSEATYESGFVIDKFPISRPNLTFSTLTVSNMSPEDSSIYLCSVGQGINQPQHFGDGTRLSIL.